This T cell receptor (beta chain) was observed in a study of vaccination effects on CD4 cells after COVID-19. Overall study findings and caveats: There was marked clonal contraction among infection- and vaccine-induced clones late after vaccination.

For this clone: Its target is unknown.

Before any sequencing was done, the ViraFEST assay used viral peptide pools to expand antigen-specific CD4+ T cells. Subsequent to roughly 9 days of culture, CD4+ T cells were isolated. Prior SARS-CoV-2 infection was absent in the vaccine recipients, as shown by negative nucleocapsid antibodies. The CDR3 is made up of 15 amino acids. CDR1 is SGHRS and CDR2 is YFSETQ in the germline V gene. The junction had 7 bases not matched to a gene; V was cut back by 4 bases and J by 0 bases. Sequenced by immunoSEQ multiplex PCR; TCRdb stores in-frame clones only, minus some. The table has over 20,000 clones, approximately 69% seen once.

This receptor was obtained from a human donor who received a COVID-19 vaccine. V usage is TRBV5-1 and J usage is TRBJ2-7; 7 bases map to TRBD2. The starting material was CD4+ T cells from PBMCs cultured with SARS-CoV-2 spike peptides, obtained before COVID-19 vaccination. The CDR3 nucleotides are TGCGCCAGCAGCCCGGGCGGGGGTGACTCCTACGAGCAGTACTTC. This encodes CASSPGGGDSYEQYF.